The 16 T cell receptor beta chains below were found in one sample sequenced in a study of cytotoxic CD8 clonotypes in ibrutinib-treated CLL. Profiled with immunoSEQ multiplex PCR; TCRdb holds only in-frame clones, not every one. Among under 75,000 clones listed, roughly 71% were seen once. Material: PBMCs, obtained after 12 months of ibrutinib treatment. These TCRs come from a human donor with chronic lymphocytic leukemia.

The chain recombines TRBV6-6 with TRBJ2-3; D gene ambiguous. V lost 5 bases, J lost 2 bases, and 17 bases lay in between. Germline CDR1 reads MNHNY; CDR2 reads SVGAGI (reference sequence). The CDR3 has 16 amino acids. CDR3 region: CASSRGSGTDTDTQYF. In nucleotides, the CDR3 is TGTGCCAGCAGTAGAGGTTCTGGTACAGACACAGATACGCAGTATTTT.

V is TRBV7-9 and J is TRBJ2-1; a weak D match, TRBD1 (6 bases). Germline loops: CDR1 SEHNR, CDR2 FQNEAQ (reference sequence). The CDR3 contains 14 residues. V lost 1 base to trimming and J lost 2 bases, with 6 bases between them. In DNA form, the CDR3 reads TGTGCCAGCAGCTTAGGGGACACCTACAATGAGCAGTTCTTC. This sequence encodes CASSLGDTYNEQFF.

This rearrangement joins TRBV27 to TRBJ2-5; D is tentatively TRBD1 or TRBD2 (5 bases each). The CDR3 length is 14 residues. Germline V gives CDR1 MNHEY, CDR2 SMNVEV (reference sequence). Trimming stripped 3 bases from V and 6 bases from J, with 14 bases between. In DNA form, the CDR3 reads TGTGCCAGCAGTTTCGGGGCAGGGACGAAGACCCAGTACTTC. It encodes CASSFGAGTKTQYF.

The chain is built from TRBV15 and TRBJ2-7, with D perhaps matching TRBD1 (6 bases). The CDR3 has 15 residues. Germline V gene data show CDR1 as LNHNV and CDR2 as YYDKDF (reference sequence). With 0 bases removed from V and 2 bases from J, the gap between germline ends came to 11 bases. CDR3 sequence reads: CATSREGGDTYEQYF. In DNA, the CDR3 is TGTGCCACCAGCAGAGAAGGTGGGGACACCTACGAGCAGTACTTC.

In DNA, the CDR3 is TGTGCCAGCAGTTACTCGCCAGGGGGAACTTGGGAGCAGTACTTC. Protein sequence: CASSYSPGGTWEQYF. The chain employs TRBV6-6 and TRBJ2-7; 7 bases fit TRBD1. V dropped 0 bases and J dropped 7; count of bases not matched to a gene: 9. This CDR3 region has 15 residues. In germline, CDR1 is MNHNY, CDR2 SVGAGI (reference sequence).

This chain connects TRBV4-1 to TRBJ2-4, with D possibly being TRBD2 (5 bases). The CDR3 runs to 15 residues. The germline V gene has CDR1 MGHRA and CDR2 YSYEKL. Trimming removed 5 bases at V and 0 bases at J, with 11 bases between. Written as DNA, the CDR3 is TGCGCCAGCAGCGAACTAGGCCTAGCCAAAAACATTCAGTACTTC. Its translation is CASSELGLAKNIQYF.

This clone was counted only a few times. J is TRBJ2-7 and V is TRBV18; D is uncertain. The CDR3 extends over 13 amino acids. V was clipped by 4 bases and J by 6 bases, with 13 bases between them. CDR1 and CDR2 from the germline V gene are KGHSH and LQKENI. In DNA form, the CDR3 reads TGTGCCAGCTCACAGCTATCGGGTACCGAGCAGTACTTC. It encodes CASSQLSGTEQYF.

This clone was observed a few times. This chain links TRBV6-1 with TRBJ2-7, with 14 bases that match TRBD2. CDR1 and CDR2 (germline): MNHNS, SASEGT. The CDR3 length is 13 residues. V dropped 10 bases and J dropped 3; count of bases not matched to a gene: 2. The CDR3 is CATGTSGSYEQYF. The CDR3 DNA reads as TGTGCCACCGGGACTAGCGGGAGCTACGAGCAGTACTTC.

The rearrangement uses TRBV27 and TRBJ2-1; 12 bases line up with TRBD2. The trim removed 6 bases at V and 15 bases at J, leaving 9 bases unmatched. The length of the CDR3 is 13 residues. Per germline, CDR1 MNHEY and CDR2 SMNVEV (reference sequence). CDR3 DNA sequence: TGTGCCAGCAGGCCACCCGGACTAGCGGGACTGTTCTTC. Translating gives CASRPPGLAGLFF.

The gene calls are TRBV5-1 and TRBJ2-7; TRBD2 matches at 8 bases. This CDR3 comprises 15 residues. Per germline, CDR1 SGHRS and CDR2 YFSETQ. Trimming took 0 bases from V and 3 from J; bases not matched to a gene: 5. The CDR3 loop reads CASSLGLATNYEQYF. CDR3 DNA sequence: TGCGCCAGCAGCTTGGGACTAGCGACTAACTACGAGCAGTACTTC.

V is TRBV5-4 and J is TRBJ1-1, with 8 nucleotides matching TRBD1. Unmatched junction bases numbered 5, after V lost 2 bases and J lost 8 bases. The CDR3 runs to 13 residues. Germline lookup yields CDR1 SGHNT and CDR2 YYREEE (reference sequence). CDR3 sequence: CASSFLRQGEAFF. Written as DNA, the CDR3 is TGTGCCAGCAGCTTTCTACGACAGGGGGAAGCTTTCTTT.

DNA for the CDR3: TGTGCCTGGAGTGGGGATAGCCGCACCTACGAGCAGTACTTC. Encoded protein: CAWSGDSRTYEQYF. This chain joins TRBV30 and TRBJ2-7; D is uncertain. The germline V gene has CDR1 GTSNPN and CDR2 SVGIG (reference sequence). V dropped 1 base and J dropped 2 bases, with 12 bases sitting between them. This CDR3 region has 14 residues.

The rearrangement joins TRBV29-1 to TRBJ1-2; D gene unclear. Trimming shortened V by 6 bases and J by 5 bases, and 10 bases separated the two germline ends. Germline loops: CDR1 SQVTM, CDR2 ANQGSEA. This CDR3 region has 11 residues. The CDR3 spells CSVREEYGYTF. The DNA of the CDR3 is TGCAGCGTCCGGGAAGAATATGGCTACACCTTC.

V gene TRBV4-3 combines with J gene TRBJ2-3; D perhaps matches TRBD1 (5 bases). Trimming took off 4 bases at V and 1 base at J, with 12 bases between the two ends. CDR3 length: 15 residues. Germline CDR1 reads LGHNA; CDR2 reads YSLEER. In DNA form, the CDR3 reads TGCGCCAGCAGCCTCCGTCAAGGGGGCACAGATACGCAGTATTTT. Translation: CASSLRQGGTDTQYF.

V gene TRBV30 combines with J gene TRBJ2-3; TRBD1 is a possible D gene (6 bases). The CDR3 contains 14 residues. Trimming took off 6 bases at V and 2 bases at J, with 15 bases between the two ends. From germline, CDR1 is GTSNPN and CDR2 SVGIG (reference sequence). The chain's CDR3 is CACAAGAFTDTQYF. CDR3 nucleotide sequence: TGTGCCTGTGCAGCAGGGGCCTTCACAGATACGCAGTATTTT.

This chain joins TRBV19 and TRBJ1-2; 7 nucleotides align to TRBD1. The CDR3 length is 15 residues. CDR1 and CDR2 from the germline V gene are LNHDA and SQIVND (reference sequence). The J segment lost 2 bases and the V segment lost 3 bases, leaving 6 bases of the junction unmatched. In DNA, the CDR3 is TGTGCCAGTAGTATCGTCGGGACAGAGAACTATGGCTACACCTTC. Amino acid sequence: CASSIVGTENYGYTF.